The rows below give T cell receptor beta chains drawn from one sample of a study of T cell responses to AZD1222 COVID-19 vaccine. The method was immunoSEQ multiplex PCR; TCRdb's version includes in-frame clones alone and lacks a portion of them. The data contain approximately 140,000 clones, over 75% of them singletons. Sequenced material: peripheral blood, taken 28 days after the second AZD1222 dose. The receptors were gathered from an adult who received the AZD1222 COVID-19 vaccine. Each CDR3 is given with its conserved first and last residue. D genes are given only for firm matches. Clone size appears in some rows only: once, few, many, or a class for an expanded clone.

v_call	d_call	cdr3_length	clone_size	j_call	cdr3_nt	cdr3_aa
TRBV6-1	NA	15	few	TRBJ2-6	TGTGCCAGCAGTGAAGAGTTTTCCGGGGCCAACGTCCTGACTTTC	CASSEEFSGANVLTF
TRBV5-1	NA	15	NA	TRBJ1-1	TGCGCCAGCAGCTTGGATTCGGCCCTGGGGACTGAAGCTTTCTTT	CASSLDSALGTEAFF
TRBV12-5	NA	15	NA	TRBJ1-6	TGTGCTAGTGGAGGCCTGGTTGGGGCTTATTCACCCCTCCACTTT	CASGGLVGAYSPLHF
TRBV6-4	TRBD1	14	once	TRBJ1-5	TGTGCCAGCAGTGCCACAGGGGCAGGGCAGCCCCAGCATTTT	CASSATGAGQPQHF
TRBV5-4	NA	14	NA	TRBJ1-1	TGTGCCAGCAGCTTGGAGAGGTCGTCGGGTGAAGCTTTCTTT	CASSLERSSGEAFF
TRBV5-1	TRBD2	15	few	TRBJ2-7	TGCGCCAGCAGCTTGGCCGGGACTAACGCCTACGAGCAGTACTTC	CASSLAGTNAYEQYF
TRBV19	NA	12	NA	TRBJ2-2	TGTGCCAGTATACGAGGGGCCGGGGAGCTGTTTTTT	CASIRGAGELFF
TRBV6-2/TRBV6-3	NA	15	once	TRBJ2-1	TGTGCCAGCAGTTCCCTTAGGGGGAGGCCAAATGAGCAGTTCTTC	CASSSLRGRPNEQFF
TRBV2	TRBD1	14	NA	TRBJ1-6	TGTGCCAGCAGTCGACAGGGGACGAATTCACCCCTCCACTTT	CASSRQGTNSPLHF
TRBV12-5	NA	17	once	TRBJ2-1	TGTGCTAGTGCGGGGGAGTCTTTGGGGCGACCCTACAATGAGCAGTTCTTC	CASAGESLGRPYNEQFF
TRBV5-1	TRBD2	15	NA	TRBJ2-2	TGCGCCAGCAGCTGGGAGGGAACGAACACCGGGGAGCTGTTTTTT	CASSWEGTNTGELFF
TRBV3-1/TRBV3-2	TRBD1	16	NA	TRBJ2-7	TGTGCCAGCAGCCCGGCTCCGGGACAGGGCCCCTACGAGCAGTACTTC	CASSPAPGQGPYEQYF